This T cell receptor beta chain appears in the sequencing data of a study of cytomegalovirus exposure and HLA in healthy donors. Study in general: Caucasian-associated ancestry cluster membership applied to 75% to 85% of some 400 genotyped donors.

The PCR contained 60 Vbeta and 13 Jbeta primers. The assay was immunoSEQ multiplex PCR, and TCRdb's table has in-frame clones only and misses some. The profile shows 210,000 or so clones, around nine tenths of them singletons. Study outcomes and limitations: Across donors, most TCRs were seen rarely, yet some public ones were widespread. 150 to 200 TCR beta chains were listed as cytomegalovirus-associated.

In regard to this clone: The antigen remains undetermined.

The sample comprised PBMCs. The source of this sequence is a woman under 30 in good health and CMV-seronegative.

Here the CDR3 reads CATTGLAGTYEQYF. CDR3 coding DNA: TGTGCCACCACAGGACTAGCGGGAACCTACGAGCAGTACTTC. The V gene is TRBV2, the J gene TRBJ2-7, with 12 bases matching TRBD2. Germline trimming cut 10 bases from V and 2 bases from J; bases unmatched to any gene: 6. The CDR3 covers 14 residues. The germline gives CDR1 SNHLY, CDR2 FYNNEI.